This T cell receptor beta chain was recovered during a study of blood T cells in healthy people across ages. Regarding the study as a whole: Aged donors had fewer naive CD4+ cells and lower diversity than long-lived donors. With age, beta diversity per million T cells declined roughly linearly, significantly by over 35.

V dropped 5 bases and J dropped 4; count of bases not matched to a gene: 8. This CDR3 region has 16 residues. Germline V gene lookup returns CDR1 SGHTA and CDR2 FQGNSA. This clonotype was detected ten times or more. The antigen remains undetermined. Then a second PCR, running about 6 to 11 cycles, was carried out with a sample-barcoded 5' primer and a J-beta primer mix. TCRdb re-analysed the 5' RACE reads in MiXCR, keeping a single row per CDR3 protein. The sample shows approximately 360,000 distinct CDR3 sequences, 45% to 60% of them seen only once. Sequenced input: blood. The sequence was obtained from a man aged 55 to 69 in good health. The chain links TRBV7-2 to TRBJ2-7; 13 nucleotides line up with TRBD2. Written as DNA, the CDR3 is TGTGCCAGCAGCCCGCCGGGACTAGCGGGAACATACGAGCAGTACTTC. It specifies CASSPPGLAGTYEQYF.